The 27 T cell receptor beta chains given below trace back to one sample, sequenced in a study of CD8 T cells in ankylosing spondylitis. Each CDR3 protein gets one entry after TCRdb re-called the 5' RACE reads with MiXCR. The sample yields 200,000 to 250,000 distinct CDR3 sequences, 8% to 11% seen once. Sequencing was carried out using blood, either unsorted or a sorted T cell fraction (not recorded which). The source of these receptors is a male donor with ankylosing spondylitis or in good health (not recorded which).

At least ten counts were recorded for this clonotype. This chain connects TRBV5-1 to TRBJ2-6; 7 bases fit TRBD1. CDR3 length: 18 residues. Losses at the gene ends were 0 bases for V and 0 bases for J; bases not matched to a gene: 6. Germline V gene sequence: CDR1 SGHRS, CDR2 YFSETQ. The CDR3 nucleotides read TGCGCCAGCAGCTTGGAACGGACAGGTTTCTCTGGGGCCAACGTCCTGACTTTC. As protein: CASSLERTGFSGANVLTF.

The sample holds many counts of this clonotype. The rearrangement uses TRBV9 and TRBJ2-3; D uncertain. The CDR3 covers 13 residues. V was pared by 0 bases and J by 5 bases, with 7 bases between. Per germline, CDR1 SGDLS and CDR2 YYNGEE. CDR3 sequence (DNA): TGTGCCAGCAGCGTAGTTGGAGTAGATACGCAGTATTTT. This translates into CASSVVGVDTQYF.

This clonotype was found many times. The chain employs TRBV7-8 and TRBJ1-2, with a weak D call TRBD1 (5 bases). This CDR3 is 15 amino acids long. From germline, CDR1 is SGHVS and CDR2 FQNEAQ. Trimming took 1 base from V and 4 from J, leaving 13 bases between them. CDR3 residues: CASSLDDPQGYGYTF. Here the CDR3 DNA reads TGTGCCAGCAGCTTAGACGACCCTCAGGGCTATGGCTACACCTTC.

Ten or more counts support this clonotype. The chain recombines TRBV6-5 with TRBJ1-3, with D hard to call. The germline V gene has CDR1 MNHEY and CDR2 SVGAGI. Trimming took 4 bases from V and 0 from J, leaving 16 bases between them. The CDR3 runs to 17 residues. CDR3 DNA sequence: TGTGCCAGCAGTTCCAACTCTGGACGGATCTCTGGAAACACCATATATTTT. As protein: CASSSNSGRISGNTIYF.

This clonotype was observed many times. The CDR3 is CSASNTGGFETQYF. CDR3 nucleotides: TGCAGTGCTAGTAATACAGGGGGCTTTGAGACCCAGTACTTC. The chain carries TRBV20-1 and TRBJ2-5, with 9 nucleotides matching TRBD1. CDR3 length: 14 residues. Germline assignment: CDR1 DFQATT and CDR2 SNEGSKA (reference sequence). Trimming took 3 bases from V and 5 from J; bases not matched to a gene: 7.

This clonotype was found many times. The rearrangement uses TRBV6-5 and TRBJ1-2, with D perhaps matching TRBD1 (6 bases). The V gene's germline CDR1 is MNHEY and CDR2 SVGAGI. Trimming shortened V by 7 bases and J by 5 bases, and 11 bases separated the two germline ends. The CDR3 loop spans 12 amino acids. The CDR3 is CASISGVYGYTF. The CDR3 DNA reads TGTGCCAGCATTTCAGGGGTGTATGGCTACACCTTC.

This clonotype was seen a handful of times. This chain links TRBV20-1 with TRBJ1-5, with TRBD1 matching 7 bases. CDR1 DFQATT and CDR2 SNEGSKA come from the germline V gene (reference sequence). Trimming at V came to 3 bases and at J to 10 bases, leaving 6 bases not matched to a gene. The CDR3 consists of 12 residues. The DNA of the CDR3 is TGCAGTGCTAGTCGACAGGGCAGCCCCCAGCATTTT. This gives the protein CSASRQGSPQHF.

Many counts were recorded for this clonotype. V usage is TRBV9 and J usage is TRBJ1-2, with D uncertain. V lost 0 bases and J lost 1, with 10 bases in between. Germline V gene data show CDR1 as SGDLS and CDR2 as YYNGEE. This CDR3 has 15 amino acids. The CDR3 spells CASSVAAGYNYGYTF. In DNA form, the CDR3 reads TGTGCCAGCAGCGTAGCGGCAGGCTATAACTATGGCTACACCTTC.

This clonotype appeared a few times. In DNA, the CDR3 is TGTGCCAGCAGCTTACCGGACAGGGCTAGCACAGATACGCAGTATTTT. As protein: CASSLPDRASTDTQYF. V usage is TRBV5-6 and J usage is TRBJ2-3, with 8 bases lining up with TRBD1. The CDR3 is 16 residues long. The germline CDR1 and CDR2 sequences are SGHDT and YYEEEE. With V trimmed by 2 bases and J by 0 bases, 5 bases remained unmatched.

This clonotype has only a few counts. The chain recombines TRBV10-3 with TRBJ1-1; TRBD1 aligns across 8 bases. With V trimmed by 4 bases and J by 4 bases, 5 bases remained unmatched. The germline V gene encodes CDR1 ENHRY and CDR2 SYGVKD. CDR3 length equals 14 residues. The CDR3 coding sequence is TGTGCCATCAGTGCGGACAGGGCAGGCACTGAAGCTTTCTTT. This encodes CAISADRAGTEAFF.

The V gene is TRBV5-1, the J gene TRBJ2-7; 14 positions match TRBD2. The CDR3 is 17 amino acids. V shed 3 bases and J 7 bases; nucleotides not matched to a gene: 12. Germline CDR1 is SGHRS and CDR2 is YFSETQ. The CDR3 DNA is TGCGCCAGCAGCTCCGGACTAGCGGGGGGCCGGGACGGTGAGCAGTACTTC. Its protein product is CASSSGLAGGRDGEQYF. The full variable domain, with the rest looked up from reference TRBV5-1 and TRBJ2-7, is KAGVTQTPRYLIKTRGQQVTLSCSPISGHRSVSWYQQTPGQGLQFLFEYFSETQRNKGNFPGRFSGRQFSNSRSEMNVSTLELGDSALYLCASSSGLAGGRDGEQYFGPGTRLTVT.

Concerning this clonotype: A much larger clone differs by one base, so this may be a read error. The chain recombines TRBV5-1 with TRBJ1-1; 7 nucleotides agree with TRBD1. The length of the CDR3 is 14 residues. The trim removed 4 bases at V and 3 bases at J, leaving 6 bases unmatched. From germline, CDR1 is SGHRS and CDR2 YFSETQ. As DNA, the CDR3 is TGCGCCAGCAGCACTGCAACAGGGGACACTGAAGCTTTCTTT. It encodes CASSTATGDTEAFF.

This clonotype was detected many times. This chain uses TRBV11-2 with TRBJ2-7; D possibly uses TRBD1 or TRBD2 (6 bases each). Trimming stripped 5 bases from V and 1 base from J, with 15 bases between. The CDR3 totals 15 residues. The V gene's germline CDR1 is SGHAT and CDR2 FQNNGV. This chain's CDR3 is CASSLYGGPSYEQYF. The CDR3 coding sequence is TGTGCCAGCAGCCTCTATGGGGGGCCTTCCTACGAGCAGTACTTC.

This clonotype was observed at least ten times. V gene TRBV29-1 combines with J gene TRBJ1-1; D not resolved. Trimming removed 5 bases at V and 1 base at J, with 11 bases between. Germline assignment: CDR1 SQVTM and CDR2 ANQGSEA. There are 13 residues in the CDR3. The CDR3 DNA sequence: TGCAGCGTTTTAAACCTTCCGAACACTGAAGCTTTCTTT. The encoded protein is CSVLNLPNTEAFF.

This clonotype was observed at least ten times. The chain carries TRBV12-3 or TRBV12-4 and TRBJ1-1, with 8 nucleotides matching TRBD1. The CDR3 runs to 14 residues. Losses at the gene ends were 2 bases for V and 6 bases for J; bases not matched to a gene: 5. As DNA, the CDR3 is TGTGCCAGCAGTTTAAGACAGGGGAGTTCTGAAGCTTTCTTT. Residues: CASSLRQGSSEAFF.

The genes are TRBV10-3 and TRBJ1-3; D unresolved. The CDR3 is 11 residues long. The ends were cut back, 0 bases at V and 9 bases at J, with 3 bases in the middle. Germline V gene data show CDR1 as ENHRY and CDR2 as SYGVKD. CDR3 sequence (DNA): TGTGCCATCAGTGAGTCCGGCACCATATATTTT. Amino acid sequence: CAISESGTIYF.

In its sample, this clonotype was seen many times. V and J are TRBV14 and TRBJ1-2; D is unclear. V was shortened by 0 bases and J by 6 bases, with 14 bases between the two germline ends. CDR3 length equals 15 residues. The germline gives CDR1 SGHDN, CDR2 FVKESK. CDR3 nucleotide sequence: TGTGCCAGCAGCCAAGATTTGCAGGCCGCGGATGGCTACACCTTC. It yields the protein CASSQDLQAADGYTF. The variable domain in full, with the rest retrieved from reference TRBV14 and TRBJ1-2, is EAGVTQFPSHSVIEKGQTVTLRCDPISGHDNLYWYRRVMGKEIKFLLHFVKESKQDESGMPNNRFLAERTGGTYSTLKVQPAELEDSGVYFCASSQDLQAADGYTFGSGTRLTVV.

Many counts were recorded for this clonotype. This chain uses TRBV5-5 with TRBJ2-2; TRBD2 aligns across 11 bases. J was trimmed by 1 base and V by 4 bases; bases with no gene match: 3. Germline V gene sequence: CDR1 SGHKS, CDR2 YYEKEE (reference sequence). The CDR3 is made up of 16 amino acids. CDR3 residues: CASSQGLAGNTGELFF. In nucleotides, the CDR3 is TGTGCCAGCAGCCAAGGACTAGCGGGGAACACCGGGGAGCTGTTTTTT. The variable domain in full, completed from reference TRBV5-5 and TRBJ2-2, reads DAGVTQSPTHLIKTRGQQVTLRCSPISGHKSVSWYQQVLGQGPQFIFQYYEKEERGRGNFPDRFSARQFPNYSSELNVNALLLGDSALYLCASSQGLAGNTGELFFGEGSRLTVL.

Many counts were recorded for this clonotype. The chain uses TRBV19 and TRBJ1-2, with D possibly being TRBD1 (5 bases). CDR1 is LNHDA, CDR2 SQIVND, per germline (reference sequence). This CDR3 has 14 amino acids. V lost 7 bases, J lost 0 bases, and 12 bases lay in between. CDR3 amino acids: CASTHQGANYGYTF. DNA of the CDR3: TGTGCCAGTACCCACCAGGGAGCTAACTATGGCTACACCTTC.

This clonotype was counted at least ten times. One end of the junction fails to match germline, which may point to a read error. The chain links TRBV5-6 to TRBJ2-7; D remains unclear. There are 15 residues in the CDR3. CDR1 SGHDT and CDR2 YYEEEE come from the germline V gene. CDR3 region: CASSLSALAARSWNF. CDR3 nucleotides: TGTGCCAGCAGCTTGTCCGCACTCGCGGCTAGGAGCTGGAACTTC.

The sample holds a few counts of this clonotype. J is TRBJ2-1 and V is TRBV18, with TRBD1 identical over 10 bases. With 3 bases clipped from V and 8 bases from J, the junction kept 4 bases outside the gene matches. Germline CDR1 and CDR2: KGHSH and LQKENI. CDR3 length: 14 residues. The DNA for the CDR3 is TGTGCCAGCTCACCGGGACAGGGGAGTGATGAGCAGTTCTTC. Translated: CASSPGQGSDEQFF.

This chain joins TRBV15 and TRBJ2-1, with 9 bases aligning to TRBD2. The germline CDR1 and CDR2 sequences are LNHNV and YYDKDF (reference sequence). The J segment lost 8 bases and the V segment lost 2 bases, leaving 1 base of the junction unmatched. This CDR3 contains 13 residues. CDR3 coding DNA: TGTGCCACCAGCAGAAGACTAGCGGATGAGCAGTTCTTC. As protein: CATSRRLADEQFF.

This chain connects TRBV3-1 to TRBJ2-5; the match to TRBD1 covers 11 bases. The V and J ends lost 4 bases and 5 bases, in that order; junction bases with no gene match: 6. The CDR3 spans 15 residues. The germline CDR1 and CDR2 sequences are LGHDT and YNNKEL (reference sequence). The CDR3 sequence is CASSLRTGGRETQYF. CDR3 DNA sequence: TGTGCCAGCAGCCTTAGGACAGGGGGCAGGGAGACCCAGTACTTC.

This clonotype was recorded many times. The chain links TRBV18 to TRBJ2-7; possible D gene TRBD1, 6 bases. Per germline, CDR1 KGHSH and CDR2 LQKENI. Deletions cut 1 base from V and 3 bases from J, with 13 bases between. CDR3 length: 15 residues. CDR3 sequence: CASSPRDRLYYEQYF. Written as DNA, the CDR3 is TGTGCCAGCTCACCACGAGACAGGCTCTACTACGAGCAGTACTTC.

This clonotype has a count of ten or more. The V and J genes are TRBV9 and TRBJ2-2; D is possibly TRBD1 or TRBD2 (6 bases each). With 2 bases removed from V and 0 bases from J, the gap between germline ends came to 17 bases. CDR3 size: 18 residues. Germline CDR1 is SGDLS and CDR2 is YYNGEE. The CDR3 bases are TGTGCCAGCAGCGTGGGAGGAGGACAGCGTCCGAACACCGGGGAGCTGTTTTTT. Protein: CASSVGGGQRPNTGELFF. Full variable domain (missing parts from reference TRBV9 and TRBJ2-2): DSGVTQTPKHLITATGQRVTLRCSPRSGDLSVYWYQQSLDQGLQFLIQYYNGEERAKGNILERFSAQQFPDLHSELNLSSLELGDSALYFCASSVGGGQRPNTGELFFGEGSRLTVL.

Many counts were recorded for this clonotype. The chain carries TRBV5-1 and TRBJ2-2; the D gene is possibly TRBD1 (6 bases). CDR1 and CDR2 (germline): SGHRS, YFSETQ. The CDR3 spans 15 residues. Trimming cost V 0 bases and J 5 bases, with 11 bases left between them. This CDR3 reads CASSLVAGETGELFF. The CDR3 DNA sequence: TGCGCCAGCAGCTTGGTAGCAGGGGAGACCGGGGAGCTGTTTTTT.

This clonotype has only a few counts. Mismatch with germline at one junction end may stem from a read error. The V call is TRBV7-7, the J call TRBJ2-1, with D possibly being TRBD2 (5 bases). This CDR3 has 13 residues. Germline V gene data show CDR1 as SSHAT and CDR2 as FNYEAQ (reference sequence). CDR3 nucleotides: TGTGCTAGCAGCCCTCTTCGGGGCAATGAGCAGTTCTTC. This translates into CASSPLRGNEQFF.